This TCR beta chain was obtained from a study of regulatory T cells in long-lasting Graves disease (dated by TCRdb to about 2021). Turning to the overall study: Persistent Graves' disease meant more than 5 years of antithyroid drug treatment with TSH receptor autoantibodies that stayed positive. This study used TCR sequencing and RNA sequencing of peripheral blood to compare persistent Graves' disease patients against newly diagnosed Graves' disease patients. The study was registered as a clinical trial and conducted in China. A total of 33 samples underwent TCR sequencing: around 13 from persistent and around 20 from newly diagnosed Graves' disease patients. In the clinical cohort, patients with persistent Graves' disease had used antithyroid drugs for an average of about 10.3 years.

The time point label corresponds to: persistent/refractory GD, antithyroid drugs over 5 years with positive TRAb. For both TCR sequencing and RNA sequencing, RNA was extracted from PBMCs in TRIzol. The diagnosis of Graves' disease followed American Thyroid Association guidelines. Patients were recruited from an endocrinology department in Xi'an, China. Each patient gave around 9.2 milliliters of peripheral blood, collected in an EDTA anticoagulant tube. PBMCs were isolated by Ficoll Paque Plus density gradient separation without further T cell sorting. An Agilent 2100 Bioanalyzer and agarose gel were used to check RNA quality, and a NanoDrop 2000 was used to measure RNA concentration. Library preparation used multiplex PCR. TCRdb names Illumina HiSeq 4000 as the instrument used. To build TCR beta libraries, CDR3 regions were amplified by Arm-PCR using iRepertoire HTBI primers. PCR products were gel purified before sequencing. In the authors' own workflow: Gene usage analysis of CDR3 amino acid clonotypes used the approximately 62 TRBV and some 15 TRBJ segments found across samples. COPE and FqMerger were used to merge filtered high-quality paired reads into contigs. Contigs were aligned with BLAST to IMGT TRBV, TRBD and TRBJ reference genes, and CDR3 was defined per IMGT. Highly expanded clones were defined as clonotypes with a frequency above 0.1%. Repertoire diversity was measured by Shannon entropy, and V-J evenness by the Gini coefficient. A clonotype found in more than one individual was treated as public. In TCRdb, the public reads were trimmed at Q25 with fastp and aligned with MiXCR, with productive beta chains retained. Rows with a matching CDR3 protein are joined into one entry that keeps the most common DNA and genes. The V and J calls follow TCRdb's processing rather than the paper's. The sample data list about 660,000 distinct CDR3 sequences, and about 32% of these were observed just once. About two fifths of the sample belongs to the ten largest clones.

This clonotype was seen a handful of times. Its antigen remains unidentified. Qualities for individual bases were not recorded, and no much larger clone is one base off. The germline V gene encodes CDR1 LNHDA and CDR2 SQIVND (reference sequence). Deletion took 6 bases off V and 4 bases off J, with a span of 15 bases between the germline ends. The CDR3 starts with the cysteine, ends with the phenylalanine, and has 14 residues. Only CDR3 DNA remains: 42 bases, in frame from the first base. The study at large found these results: A larger number of public clonotypes was shared among persistent patients (around 3,000) than among newly diagnosed patients (around 970). The authors noted that the small sample size was a limitation that may lower accuracy. TRBV28, TRBJ1-2 and TRBJ2-5 were preferentially used in persistent disease, while TRBV20-1 and TRBJ2-1 were favored in newly diagnosed disease. Sequencing and analysis were limited to the TCR beta chain. Peripheral blood alone was examined, since thyroid tissue, which constituted the primary lesion, could not be accessed. Lower TCR Shannon entropy and fewer highly expanded clones were observed in persistent Graves' disease patients than in newly diagnosed patients, which suggested clonal expansion.

The specimen comprised peripheral blood mononuclear cells (PBMCs), sampled when the disease was refractory, from a patient treated with antithyroid drugs. The sequence links TRBV19 to TRBJ1-2, with the D gene call left open. The source is a female donor with Graves disease. For the CDR3, the sequence is CASRDPREVYGYTF. At the DNA level, the sequence is TGTGCCAGTAGAGACCCGAGGGAAGTCTATGGCTACACCTTC.